These 10 T cell receptor beta chains were sequenced from one sample in a study of shared clonotypes between healthy human individuals. Clones were read by immunoSEQ multiplex PCR, and TCRdb kept only the in-frame ones, dropping some. The sample contains around 2.1 million clones, under 97% of which appear only once. Sequencing was done on a sample of naive CD4+ T cells sorted from blood. Subset of the sample: CD45RA+ positively selected. These receptors originate from a man aged 18-30 years in good health.

Remarks on this clone: At one end the junction does not follow the germline gene, possibly because of a read error. V is TRBV7-9 and J is TRBJ2-3; 15 bases are shared with TRBD2. There are 16 residues in the CDR3. Per the germline V gene, CDR1 is SEHNR and CDR2 is FQNEAQ (reference sequence). CDR3 sequence: CASSRGLAGGPDMQYF. The CDR3 nucleotides read TGTGCCAGCAGCCGAGGACTAGCGGGAGGGCCAGATATGCAGTATTTT.

The V and J genes are TRBV7-4 and TRBJ1-5; 9 nucleotides agree with TRBD1. CDR3 length: 19 residues. J gave up 0 bases and V 4 bases, and 13 bases lay outside the gene matches. CDR1 and CDR2 (germline): SGHVT, SQSDAQ. In DNA, the CDR3 is TGTGCCAGCAGCTCGCCGGGACAGGGAGGGCCCAATAGCAATCAGCCCCAGCATTTT. This codes for CASSSPGQGGPNSNQPQHF.

In the case of this clone: Other nucleotide sequences from this sample produce the same CDR3. CDR3 protein: CASSLTGGTGELFF. The CDR3 nucleotides read TGTGCCAGCAGCTTGACGGGGGGCACCGGGGAGCTGTTTTTT. This chain connects TRBV7-9 to TRBJ2-2; 7 bases are shared with TRBD2. Germline assignment: CDR1 SEHNR and CDR2 FQNEAQ (reference sequence). The CDR3 has 14 amino acids. V lost 3 bases and J lost 4; bases outside the gene matches: 2.

The chain combines TRBV2 with TRBJ1-1; TRBD1 might be the D (6 bases). The CDR3 has 14 residues. Trimming cost V 6 bases and J 4 bases, with 15 bases left between them. The V gene's germline CDR1 is SNHLY and CDR2 FYNNEI. CDR3 in amino acids: CASSLQGSSTEAFF. In DNA, the CDR3 is TGTGCCAGCAGCCTTCAGGGGAGCTCCACTGAAGCTTTCTTT. Full variable domain (missing parts from reference TRBV2 and TRBJ1-1): EPEVTQTPSHQVTQMGQEVILRCVPISNHLYFYWYRQILGQKVEFLVSFYNNEISEKSEIFDDQFSVERPDGSNFTLKIRSTKLEDSAMYFCASSLQGSSTEAFFGQGTRLTVV.

This chain links TRBV7-2 with TRBJ2-7; D gene unclear. Per the germline V gene, CDR1 is SGHTA and CDR2 is FQGNSA. V was cut by 5 bases and J by 3 bases, with 14 bases left in between. The CDR3 runs 14 residues. CDR3 residues: CASSRQIIGYEQYF. The CDR3 region has the DNA TGTGCCAGCAGCCGCCAGATTATCGGCTACGAGCAGTACTTC.

The chain joins TRBV25-1 to TRBJ2-1, with 8 bases identical to TRBD2. CDR3 length equals 18 residues. The V gene end was trimmed by 3 bases and the J gene end by 3 bases; junction bases not matched to a gene: 13. In germline, CDR1 is MGHDK, CDR2 SYGVNS. The CDR3 region is CASSDTPRLAGFYNEQFF. DNA of the CDR3: TGTGCCAGCAGTGATACCCCCCGGCTAGCGGGCTTCTACAATGAGCAGTTCTTC. The whole variable domain, filled in from reference TRBV25-1 and TRBJ2-1, reads EADIYQTPRYLVIGTGKKITLECSQTMGHDKMYWYQQDPGMELHLIHYSYGVNSTEKGDLSSESTVSRIRTEHFPLTLESARPSHTSQYLCASSDTPRLAGFYNEQFFGPGTRLTVL.

This clone appeared once. V is TRBV25-1 and J is TRBJ1-5; D is possibly TRBD1 (5 bases). Trimming pared 1 base from V and 0 bases from J, leaving 13 bases between. The CDR3 has 17 residues. The V gene's germline CDR1 is MGHDK and CDR2 SYGVNS. The CDR3 loop reads CASSEWGGRASNQPQHF. CDR3 DNA: TGTGCCAGCAGTGAATGGGGGGGAAGGGCTAGCAATCAGCCCCAGCATTTT.

Points on this clone: The sample carries other DNA sequences with the same CDR3. The V call is TRBV30, the J call TRBJ2-2; TRBD1 is a possible D gene (6 bases). Germline CDR1 reads GTSNPN; CDR2 reads SVGIG (reference sequence). V lost 0 bases to trimming and J lost 2 bases, with 13 bases between them. The CDR3 has 16 residues. The CDR3 spells CAWSVTGSVNTGELFF. The CDR3 nucleotides are TGTGCCTGGAGTGTCACAGGGTCGGTAAACACCGGGGAGCTGTTTTTT.

In the case of this clone: Other DNA sequences of this sample code for an identical CDR3. The chain joins TRBV7-2 to TRBJ2-2; no firm D call. The germline gives CDR1 SGHTA, CDR2 FQGNSA. Trimming stripped 1 base from V and 6 bases from J, with 6 bases between. The CDR3 has 13 residues. The CDR3 DNA reads as TGTGCCAGCAGCTTAGTTAGTTCCGGGGAGCTGTTTTTT. It yields the protein CASSLVSSGELFF.

The chain couples TRBV15 to TRBJ2-5; D remains ambiguous. The CDR3 spans 13 residues. From germline, CDR1 is LNHNV and CDR2 YYDKDF (reference sequence). V shed 0 bases and J shed 3 bases, with 5 bases lying between them. DNA of the CDR3: TGTGCCACCAGCAGAGACTTTGAAGAGACCCAGTACTTC. Translating it yields CATSRDFEETQYF. The entire variable domain, with the rest obtained from reference TRBV15 and TRBJ2-5, is as follows: DAMVIQNPRYQVTQFGKPVTLSCSQTLNHNVMYWYQQKSSQAPKLLFHYYDKDFNNEADTPDNFQSRRPNTSFCFLDIRSPGLGDTAMYLCATSRDFEETQYFGPGTRLLVL.